Presented here are 17 T cell receptor beta chains from one specimen sequenced in a study of blood T cell repertoires in COVID-19. Some clones are missing from TCRdb's copy, which holds only in-frame ones; the method was immunoSEQ multiplex PCR. Here the sample spans roughly 63,000 clones, 70% to 85% being singletons. Sequencing was performed on peripheral blood. Every receptor here comes from a human donor in a cohort sampled during active COVID-19.

This chain links TRBV27 with TRBJ2-7, with D maybe TRBD1 (6 bases). Trimming left V 6 bases short and J 6 bases short, with 21 bases between. Per germline, CDR1 MNHEY and CDR2 SMNVEV (reference sequence). The CDR3 sequence is 15 residues long. The CDR3 here is CASRDGTGFRSEQYF. CDR3 nucleotides: TGTGCCAGCAGGGACGGTACAGGGTTTCGGTCCGAGCAGTACTTC.

The chain recombines TRBV9 with TRBJ2-7, with a tentative D call TRBD2 (5 bases). The germline V gene has CDR1 SGDLS and CDR2 YYNGEE. This CDR3 has 15 amino acids. V lost 4 bases and J lost 6, with 20 bases in between. The CDR3 reads CASSLRPYAGREQYF. Here the CDR3 DNA reads TGTGCCAGCAGCCTACGACCCTATGCGGGCCGCGAGCAGTACTTC.

The chain recombines TRBV5-1 with TRBJ2-7; 12 bases map to TRBD1. Germline V gene data show CDR1 as SGHRS and CDR2 as YFSETQ. The CDR3 runs 14 residues. The ends lost 4 bases at V and 3 bases at J; junction bases unmatched: 2. This chain's CDR3 is CASSGDRGHYEQYF. In nucleotides, the CDR3 is TGCGCCAGCAGCGGGGACAGGGGGCACTACGAGCAGTACTTC. Supplemented by reference TRBV5-1 and TRBJ2-7, the full variable domain reads KAGVTQTPRYLIKTRGQQVTLSCSPISGHRSVSWYQQTPGQGLQFLFEYFSETQRNKGNFPGRFSGRQFSNSRSEMNVSTLELGDSALYLCASSGDRGHYEQYFGPGTRLTVT.

For the CDR3, the DNA is TGTGCCAGCAGCCCTGGACAGGGAGTGACTAATGAAAAACTGTTTTTT. Its protein product is CASSPGQGVTNEKLFF. V usage is TRBV5-6 and J usage is TRBJ1-4, with 8 bases fitting TRBD1. Germline-derived CDR1 and CDR2 are SGHDT and YYEEEE. The CDR3 is 16 amino acids. With V trimmed by 4 bases and J by 2 bases, 7 bases remained unmatched. The whole variable domain, filled in from reference TRBV5-6 and TRBJ1-4, reads DAGVTQSPTHLIKTRGQQVTLRCSPKSGHDTVSWYQQALGQGPQFIFQYYEEEERQRGNFPDRFSGHQFPNYSSELNVNALLLGDSALYLCASSPGQGVTNEKLFFGSGTQLSVL.

The rearrangement links TRBV4-1 to TRBJ2-3; possible D gene TRBD1, 6 bases. Trimming cost V 6 bases and J 2 bases, with 15 bases left between them. This CDR3 is 15 amino acids long. Germline V gene sequence: CDR1 MGHRA, CDR2 YSYEKL. DNA for the CDR3: TGCGCCAGCAGGCCGTCGGGGACAACCACAGATACGCAGTATTTT. It is translated as CASRPSGTTTDTQYF.

The count of this clone is one. The chain is built from TRBV30 and TRBJ2-1; TRBD1 is a possible D gene (7 bases). The germline CDR1 and CDR2 sequences are GTSNPN and SVGIG (reference sequence). V shed 0 bases and J shed 4 bases, with 19 bases lying between them. The CDR3 has 17 amino acids. The CDR3 region has the DNA TGTGCCTGGAGTGTACGGAGGGGGCGGGACCAGTACAATGAGCAGTTCTTC. Its protein product is CAWSVRRGRDQYNEQFF.

This chain connects TRBV2 to TRBJ2-6, with 8 bases fitting TRBD1. V shed 7 bases, J shed 0 bases, and the junction held 8 bases outside the gene matches. The length of the CDR3 is 17 residues. Per germline, CDR1 SNHLY and CDR2 FYNNEI. The CDR3 DNA follows: TGTGCCAGCAATTTGGGACAGGCTCTCTCTGGGGCCAACGTCCTGACTTTC. Translation gives CASNLGQALSGANVLTF.

This chain links TRBV29-1 with TRBJ2-5; 9 nucleotides line up with TRBD2. Germline CDR1 is SQVTM and CDR2 is ANQGSEA. The CDR3 sequence is 13 residues long. Germline trimming cut 6 bases from V and 5 bases from J; bases unmatched to any gene: 7. CDR3 residues: CSVGTSNLETQYF. The CDR3 DNA reads as TGCAGCGTAGGGACTAGCAATTTGGAGACCCAGTACTTC.

This chain connects TRBV14 to TRBJ1-4; a weak D match, TRBD1 (5 bases). V was pared by 3 bases and J by 5 bases, with 13 bases between. Germline V gives CDR1 SGHDN, CDR2 FVKESK. The length of the CDR3 is 15 residues. CDR3 sequence: CASSHSNRPNEKLFF. In nucleotides, the CDR3 is TGTGCCAGCAGCCACAGTAACAGGCCCAATGAAAAACTGTTTTTT.

The rearrangement links TRBV4-1 to TRBJ1-6; possible D gene TRBD1, 6 bases. V was clipped by 7 bases and J by 2 bases, with 18 bases between them. Germline V gene data show CDR1 as MGHRA and CDR2 as YSYEKL. CDR3 size: 17 residues. CDR3 in amino acids: CASNLGGAGTYNSPLHF. The CDR3 coding sequence is TGCGCCAGCAACCTCGGGGGGGCAGGGACCTATAATTCACCCCTCCACTTT.

V is TRBV24-1 and J is TRBJ2-3; the D is unclear. This CDR3 has 16 residues. V lost 0 bases, J lost 0 bases, and 9 bases lay in between. Germline assignment: CDR1 KGHDR and CDR2 SFDVKD. This CDR3 reads CATSDLGGFSTDTQYF. In nucleotides, the CDR3 is TGTGCCACCAGTGATTTGGGCGGATTTAGCACAGATACGCAGTATTTT.

V gene TRBV27 combines with J gene TRBJ2-4, with TRBD1 as a possible D gene (5 bases). This CDR3 has 14 amino acids. V lost 6 bases and J 5 bases, leaving 14 bases between the germline ends. The V gene's germline CDR1 is MNHEY and CDR2 SMNVEV (reference sequence). CDR3 in amino acids: CASSQSPRENIQYF. As DNA, the CDR3 is TGTGCCAGCAGCCAATCCCCCAGGGAAAACATTCAGTACTTC.

The rearrangement links TRBV15 to TRBJ2-1; 7 bases fit TRBD2. The CDR3 loop spans 14 amino acids. CDR1 is LNHNV, CDR2 YYDKDF, per germline (reference sequence). J lost 9 bases, V lost 1 base, and 6 bases had no gene match. The CDR3 protein is CATSRGDGGSEQFF. CDR3 sequence (DNA): TGTGCCACCAGCAGAGGTGACGGCGGGAGTGAGCAGTTCTTC.

This chain uses TRBV9 with TRBJ2-7; a weak D match, TRBD2 (6 bases). The germline CDR1 and CDR2 sequences are SGDLS and YYNGEE. The V and J ends lost 3 bases and 7 bases respectively, with 8 bases between them. CDR3 length: 11 amino acids. In DNA, the CDR3 is TGTGCCAGCAGCGACGGGAGTGAGCAGTACTTC. Translating gives CASSDGSEQYF.

This chain joins TRBV11-2 and TRBJ1-1, with D hard to call. Trimming shortened V by 2 bases and J by 5 bases, and 9 bases separated the two germline ends. This CDR3 contains 13 residues. Germline CDR1 and CDR2: SGHAT and FQNNGV. In DNA form, the CDR3 reads TGTGCCAGCAGCTTAAAAGTGGAGACTGAAGCTTTCTTT. Protein sequence: CASSLKVETEAFF.

The chain has TRBV27 and TRBJ1-5, with 7 positions matching TRBD1. This CDR3 has 13 amino acids. CDR1 MNHEY and CDR2 SMNVEV come from the germline V gene (reference sequence). The J segment lost 6 bases and the V segment lost 7 bases, leaving 6 bases of the junction unmatched. CDR3 region: CASTTGDRQPQHF. Written as DNA, the CDR3 is TGTGCCAGCACTACAGGGGACCGTCAGCCCCAGCATTTT.

This chain links TRBV28 with TRBJ2-5; D is unresolved. The CDR3 length is 12 residues. The V and J ends lost 5 bases and 6 bases respectively, with 10 bases between them. Per germline, CDR1 MDHEN and CDR2 SYDVKM. CDR3 DNA: TGTGCCAGCAGTGTGAGGTTGAAGACCCAGTACTTC. It specifies CASSVRLKTQYF.